This TCR beta chain appears in the sequencing data of a study of T cells in Graves' hyperthyroidism and ophthalmopathy. Regarding the study as a whole: It was a median around 6 months before onset that the model predicted ophthalmopathy.

This clonotype showed up many times. Its target is not known. Researchers took RNA transcripts and amplified the TCR beta CDR3 regions from them. The study used the HTBI primer set for a first-round RT-PCR of the TCR CDR3. MiXCR was run by TCRdb on the multiplex PCR reads, yielding one entry per CDR3 protein. The sample has some 350,000 distinct CDR3 sequences; 25% are singletons. V was clipped by 7 bases and J by 3 bases, with 12 bases between them. CDR1 and CDR2 from the germline V gene are SNHLY and FYNNEI. This CDR3 contains 13 residues. Patients aged 18 to 65 had newly diagnosed hyperthyroidism of under 2 months' duration. Source material for PBMCs was about 10 ml fresh peripheral blood.

The material sequenced was blood. This clonotype was obtained from a man aged 50 to 60 with Graves' hyperthyroidism. The V call is TRBV2, the J call TRBJ1-1, with D perhaps matching TRBD1 (5 bases). The CDR3 nucleotides are TGTGCCAGCAAACGGGGAGGGGACACTGAAGCTTTCTTT. It codes for CASKRGGDTEAFF.